Listed here is a single T cell receptor (beta chain). The data were taken from a study of blood T cell repertoires in COVID-19. Repertoires were generated with immunoSEQ multiplex PCR, while TCRdb's copy carries only in-frame clones and drops some. The table includes about 150,000 clones, more than 65% detected once. The CDR3 is 16 residues long. CDR1 and CDR2 from the germline V gene are LGHDT and YNNKEL (reference sequence). V was shortened by 4 bases and J by 7 bases, with 19 bases between the two germline ends. The receptor was isolated from a woman in her fifties or sixties with acute or convalescent COVID-19. The sample comprised peripheral blood. The chain is built from TRBV3-1 (or the pseudogene TRBV3-2) and TRBJ1-4; tentative D call: TRBD1 (6 bases). DNA of the CDR3: TGTGCCAGCAGCCTTATGAGGGTTAGAGGGGGTGAAAAACTGTTTTTT. It yields the protein CASSLMRVRGGEKLFF.